This T cell receptor beta chain was identified during a study of cytomegalovirus exposure and HLA in healthy donors. The CDR3 is made up of 16 amino acids. The germline V gene encodes CDR1 SGDLS and CDR2 YYNGEE. Trimming cost V 4 bases and J 3 bases, with 18 bases left between them. General observations from the study: In a later analysis, TCR beta V- and J-gene trimming was associated with a missense DCLRE1C variant.

In the case of this clone: The antigen is unknown.

It was with 60 Vbeta and 13 Jbeta primers that the PCR ran. The protocol was immunoSEQ multiplex PCR, while the TCRdb copy is restricted to in-frame clones and leaves out a portion. The table includes approximately 100,000 clones, about four fifths detected once. The sequence derives from a woman aged 40-49 years in good health and CMV-seronegative. The J gene is TRBJ2-3, the V gene TRBV9, with D perhaps matching TRBD2 (6 bases). The specimen was PBMCs. The CDR3 loop reads CASSLLGGLQTDTQYF. Written as DNA, the CDR3 is TGTGCCAGCAGCCTCTTGGGGGGTTTGCAGACAGATACGCAGTATTTT.